Below, 6 T cell receptor beta chains from the same sample are listed, as sequenced in a study of blood T cell repertoires in COVID-19 (dated by TCRdb to 2018 to 2021). The library was made by the immunoSEQ multiplex PCR assay. TCRdb's version of the immuneACCESS table is confined to in-frame rearrangements and falls short of the full clone set. An unresolved V gene accounts for under half of the shortfall where checked; the remainder is of unknown origin. This sample is represented by some 300,000 clones; 75% to 90% of them were singletons. The ten largest clones take up 6.3% of the sample. Sequencing was carried out using peripheral blood. These TCRs come from a woman aged 50 to 60 with COVID-19, enrolled during active disease.

The genes are TRBV15 and TRBJ2-7; unclear D gene. CDR3 length: 12 residues. V was pared by 3 bases and J by 3 bases, with 6 bases between. Germline V gene sequence: CDR1 LNHNV, CDR2 YYDKDF (reference sequence). The DNA for the CDR3 is TGTGCCACCAGCAGGCGGAGCTACGAGCAGTACTTC. This translates into CATSRRSYEQYF.

This clone was found a few times. The rearrangement joins TRBV7-8 to TRBJ1-5; 10 bases align to TRBD1. CDR3 length: 15 residues. J lost 7 bases, V lost 5 bases, and 8 bases had no gene match. Germline V gives CDR1 SGHVS, CDR2 FQNEAQ. The CDR3 protein is CASSPRDRGGQPQHF. CDR3 nucleotides: TGTGCCAGCAGCCCCCGGGACAGGGGCGGACAGCCCCAGCATTTT.

The chain is built from TRBV3-1 (or the pseudogene TRBV3-2) and TRBJ1-1, with a possible D match to TRBD1 (5 bases). This CDR3 region has 16 residues. V was trimmed by 5 bases and J by 2 bases, leaving 18 bases between them. The V gene's germline CDR1 is LGHDT and CDR2 YNNKEL (reference sequence). CDR3 nucleotides: TGTGCCAGCAGCGAGTGGGGTGGGGCAGCAAACACTGAAGCTTTCTTT. It encodes CASSEWGGAANTEAFF.

This chain links TRBV5-6 with TRBJ1-1; D is undetermined. From germline, CDR1 is SGHDT and CDR2 YYEEEE. Trimming took 7 bases from V and 8 from J, leaving 12 bases between them. The CDR3 contains 11 residues. The chain's CDR3 is CASARFGEAFF. The CDR3 bases are TGTGCCAGCGCGCGGTTCGGGGAAGCTTTCTTT. The full variable domain, rest sourced from reference TRBV5-6 and TRBJ1-1, is DAGVTQSPTHLIKTRGQQVTLRCSPKSGHDTVSWYQQALGQGPQFIFQYYEEEERQRGNFPDRFSGHQFPNYSSELNVNALLLGDSALYLCASARFGEAFFGQGTRLTVV.

Regarding this clone: This sample includes further DNA sequences coding for the same CDR3. The chain recombines TRBV5-1 with TRBJ1-3; TRBD1 matches at 7 bases. Germline lookup yields CDR1 SGHRS and CDR2 YFSETQ. V was pared by 0 bases and J by 1 base, with 4 bases of the junction left unmatched. The length of the CDR3 is 16 residues. CDR3 nucleotide sequence: TGCGCCAGCAGCTTGGGCGGGACAGCGTCTGGAAACACCATATATTTT. Translation: CASSLGGTASGNTIYF.

This chain uses TRBV18 with TRBJ2-3; the match to TRBD2 covers 11 bases. The V gene end was trimmed by 3 bases and the J gene end by 2 bases; junction bases not matched to a gene: 7. The CDR3 loop spans 17 amino acids. The germline CDR1 and CDR2 sequences are KGHSH and LQKENI. CDR3 sequence: CASSPNSGRADTDTQYF. The DNA for the CDR3 is TGTGCCAGCTCACCTAATAGCGGGAGGGCTGACACAGATACGCAGTATTTT. Together with reference TRBV18 and TRBJ2-3, the CDR3 gives the full variable domain: NAGVMQNPRHLVRRRGQEARLRCSPMKGHSHVYWYRQLPEEGLKFMVYLQKENIIDESGMPKERFSAEFPKEGPSILRIQQVVRGDSAAYFCASSPNSGRADTDTQYFGPGTRLTVL.